Below are 6 T cell receptor beta chains sequenced from a single sample in a study of control samples from healthy donors and cancer patients. The table came from immunoSEQ multiplex PCR; TCRdb's copy has only in-frame clones and leaves some out. The table records around 80,000 clones, approximately 91% of them present only once. Sequencing was performed on blood. The receptors shown here come from a woman aged 45-65 years in good health.

This rearrangement joins TRBV19 to TRBJ1-1; no clear D. V was trimmed by 6 bases and J by 1 base, leaving 12 bases between them. This CDR3 region has 14 residues. In germline, CDR1 is LNHDA, CDR2 SQIVND (reference sequence). This CDR3 is CASRKGPGNTEAFF. The CDR3 DNA reads TGTGCCAGTAGAAAGGGCCCCGGGAACACTGAAGCTTTCTTT.

The CDR3 sequence: CASSDEGTRNEKLFF. DNA of the CDR3: TGCGCCAGCAGCGACGAAGGGACCCGTAATGAAAAACTGTTTTTT. J is TRBJ1-4 and V is TRBV5-1, with a weak D call TRBD1 (5 bases). V was pared by 4 bases and J by 4 bases, with 14 bases between. Germline loops: CDR1 SGHRS, CDR2 YFSETQ. The CDR3 has 15 amino acids. The variable domain in full, with the rest retrieved from reference TRBV5-1 and TRBJ1-4, is KAGVTQTPRYLIKTRGQQVTLSCSPISGHRSVSWYQQTPGQGLQFLFEYFSETQRNKGNFPGRFSGRQFSNSRSEMNVSTLELGDSALYLCASSDEGTRNEKLFFGSGTQLSVL.

The chain couples TRBV6-5 to TRBJ2-6; no clear D gene. Per the germline V gene, CDR1 is MNHEY and CDR2 is SVGAGI. V lost 0 bases, J lost 2 bases, and 5 bases lay in between. The CDR3 loop spans 15 amino acids. The CDR3 bases are TGTGCCAGCAGTTACTCGAAAGCTGGGGCCAACGTCCTGACTTTC. As protein: CASSYSKAGANVLTF.

This clone showed up just a few times. The V and J genes are TRBV18 and TRBJ1-2; no definite D call. The germline V gene encodes CDR1 KGHSH and CDR2 LQKENI. The length of the CDR3 is 13 residues. Deletions cut 2 bases from V and 5 bases from J, with 9 bases between. The CDR3 region is CASSPTKWYGYTF. The CDR3 DNA sequence: TGTGCCAGCTCACCAACGAAGTGGTATGGCTACACCTTC.

The chain couples TRBV9 to TRBJ2-3, with D tentatively TRBD2 (5 bases). This CDR3 contains 15 residues. Trimming pared 2 bases from V and 2 bases from J, leaving 12 bases between. Germline loops: CDR1 SGDLS, CDR2 YYNGEE. The CDR3 region has the DNA TGTGCCAGCAGCGTTAACGGGGTATCCACAGATACGCAGTATTTT. This sequence encodes CASSVNGVSTDTQYF.

The chain employs TRBV18 and TRBJ1-6, with D unresolved. This CDR3 spans 17 amino acids. Trimming removed 2 bases at V and 6 bases at J, with 17 bases between. Germline V gene data show CDR1 as KGHSH and CDR2 as LQKENI. CDR3 residues: CASSPFNTMQANSPLHF. DNA for the CDR3: TGTGCCAGCTCACCATTCAATACAATGCAAGCTAATTCACCCCTCCACTTT.